The clone carrying this TCR beta chain occurred many times. What it binds is unknown. The CDR3 is 13 amino acids. V was pared by 4 bases and J by 8 bases, with 7 bases of the junction left unmatched. CDR1 and CDR2 from the germline V gene are DFQATT and SNEGSKA (reference sequence). These data originate in a study of response to subunit inactivated influenza vaccine. Study-level results: The authors suggested that every seasonal influenza vaccination recruits few new T cells.

TCRdb ran MiXCR on the RT-PCR reads and lists one entry per CDR3 protein. The table records about 700,000 distinct CDR3 sequences, 14% of them present only once. The chain is built from TRBV20-1 and TRBJ2-1; 8 nucleotides line up with TRBD1. Sequenced material: PBMCs from blood, taken less than 15 days before vaccination. The TCR was taken from a man in his fifties or sixties who received an inactivated influenza vaccine. CDR3 sequence: CSATGTGIDEQFF. DNA for the CDR3: TGCAGTGCTACCGGGACAGGAATCGATGAGCAGTTCTTC.